This TCR beta chain was recovered during a study of cytomegalovirus exposure and HLA in healthy donors. Researchers ran the PCR with 60 Vbeta and 13 Jbeta primers. Produced via immunoSEQ multiplex PCR; TCRdb's table is partial and in-frame only. In the table there are 150,000 or so clones, 80% of which are singletons. The CDR3 is 17 amino acids. This clonotype originated in a woman aged 40 to 50 in good health and CMV-seronegative. The material sequenced was PBMCs. V gene TRBV23-1 combines with J gene TRBJ2-5; perhaps TRBD2 as D (5 bases). The J call is in doubt because the DNA end fits TRBJ2-7 better. TRBV23-1 counts as an open reading frame of uncertain function. The CDR3 loop is CASSLPGSGSSAYEQYF. In nucleotides, the CDR3 is TGCGCCAGCAGTCTCCCAGGCTCGGGAAGTTCCGCCTACGAGCAGTACTTC.